This record covers a single T cell receptor beta chain. No antigen is known for it. These data belong to a study of shared clonotypes between healthy human individuals. Sorted-subset replicate PCR reactions were performed with approximately 180 ng DNA, corresponding to roughly 31,000 T cell genomes. Measured with immunoSEQ multiplex PCR; TCRdb has only the in-frame clones, and not every one. The sample has some 1 million clones, 75% seen once. Findings and caveats of the study: A handful of donors had around 5.5% of their naive CD4 clonotypes in common.

The donor population consisted of healthy HIV-negative adults with no recent acute infections or vaccinations. Naive CD4+ cells were CD45RA-selected; the remaining cells were memory. The material sequenced was memory CD4+ T cells sorted from blood. The subset is: CD45RA-negative fraction. The sequence came from a man between 18 and 29 years old in good health.

CDR3 loop: CASSPWEINTEAFF. The CDR3 DNA sequence: TGTGCCAGCAGCCCGTGGGAGATTAACACTGAAGCTTTCTTT. The gene calls are TRBV5-4 and TRBJ1-1; D is ambiguous. There are 14 residues in the CDR3. V lost 4 bases and J 2 bases, leaving 12 bases between the germline ends. Germline V gene sequence: CDR1 SGHNT, CDR2 YYREEE (reference sequence).